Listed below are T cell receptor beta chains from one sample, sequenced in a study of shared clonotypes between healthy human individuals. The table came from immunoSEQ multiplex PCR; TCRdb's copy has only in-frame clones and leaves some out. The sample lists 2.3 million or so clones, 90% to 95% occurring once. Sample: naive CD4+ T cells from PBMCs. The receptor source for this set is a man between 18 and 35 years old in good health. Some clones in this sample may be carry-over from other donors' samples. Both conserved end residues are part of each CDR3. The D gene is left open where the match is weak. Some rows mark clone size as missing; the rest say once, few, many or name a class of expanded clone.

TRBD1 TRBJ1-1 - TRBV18 CASSPSGTGPTEAFF TGTGCCAGCTCACCATCCGGGACAGGGCCTACTGAAGCTTTCTTT
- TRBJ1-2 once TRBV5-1 CASSLNYNYGYTF TGCGCCAGCAGCTTGAATTACAACTATGGCTACACCTTC
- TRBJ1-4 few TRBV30 CAWSPTTQKLFF TGTGCCTGGAGCCCCACGACCCAAAAACTGTTTTTT
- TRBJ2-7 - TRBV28 CASSLMSGLTYEQYF TGTGCCAGCAGTTTAATGTCAGGGCTCACCTACGAGCAGTACTTC
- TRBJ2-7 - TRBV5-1 CASSLALGGEQYF TGCGCCAGCAGCTTGGCCCTAGGAGGCGAGCAGTACTTC
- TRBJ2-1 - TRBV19 CASSIVLRSEQFF TGTGCCAGTAGTATAGTTTTGCGGAGTGAGCAGTTCTTC
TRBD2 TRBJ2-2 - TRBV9 CASSVGLAGGPGTGELFF TGTGCCAGCAGCGTAGGACTAGCGGGAGGGCCGGGCACCGGGGAGCTGTTTTTT
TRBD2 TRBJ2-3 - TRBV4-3 CASSQVTGRGTDTQYF TGCGCCAGCAGCCAAGTTACTGGGAGGGGTACAGATACGCAGTATTTT
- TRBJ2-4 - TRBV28 CASSLSGTQKVIQYF TGTGCCAGCAGTTTATCGGGGACCCAAAAAGTCATTCAGTACTTC
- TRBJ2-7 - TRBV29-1 CSVELNYEQYF TGCAGCGTTGAACTTAATTACGAGCAGTACTTC
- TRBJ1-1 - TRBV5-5 CASSLGGSTEAFF TGTGCCAGCAGCTTGGGTGGGAGCACTGAAGCTTTCTTT
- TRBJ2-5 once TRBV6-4 CASTVIAAQETQYF TGTGCCAGCACCGTCATAGCGGCCCAAGAGACCCAGTACTTC
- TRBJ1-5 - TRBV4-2 CASSQDVRLSSNQPQHF TGTGCCAGCAGCCAAGATGTTAGGCTCAGTAGCAATCAGCCCCAGCATTTT
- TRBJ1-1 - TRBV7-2 CASSREGGPNTEAFF TGTGCCAGCAGCCGCGAGGGGGGCCCGAACACTGAAGCTTTCTTT
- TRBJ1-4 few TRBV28 CASRGGPRGKLFF TGTGCCAGCAGGGGGGGCCCACGGGGAAAACTGTTTTTT
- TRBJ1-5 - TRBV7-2 CASSPPTGSGPQHF TGTGCCAGCAGCCCCCCCACTGGGTCAGGGCCCCAGCATTTT
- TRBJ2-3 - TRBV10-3 CAISELTASTDTQYF TGTGCCATCAGTGAGCTAACGGCCAGCACAGATACGCAGTATTTT
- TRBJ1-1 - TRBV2 CASGGGVHTEAFF TGTGCCAGCGGCGGGGGGGTTCACACTGAAGCTTTCTTT
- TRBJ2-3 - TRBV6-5 CASRPGWSDTQYF TGTGCCAGCAGGCCAGGGTGGTCGGATACGCAGTATTTT
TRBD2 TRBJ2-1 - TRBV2 CASSSRTSGVRSSYNEQFF TGTGCCAGCAGTTCGAGGACTAGCGGGGTGCGGAGCTCCTACAATGAGCAGTTCTTC
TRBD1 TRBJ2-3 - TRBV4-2 CASSQTTGRPSTDTQYF TGTGCCAGCAGCCAAACGACAGGGCGGCCTAGCACAGATACGCAGTATTTT
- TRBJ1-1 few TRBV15 CATSREGREAFF TGTGCCACCAGCAGAGAGGGCAGGGAAGCTTTCTTT
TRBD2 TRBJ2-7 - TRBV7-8 CASSVAVLAGGEQYF TGTGCCAGCAGCGTAGCTGTTCTAGCGGGAGGCGAGCAGTACTTC
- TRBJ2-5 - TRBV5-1 CASSPGTAQETQYF TGCGCCAGCAGCCCCGGGACGGCCCAAGAGACCCAGTACTTC
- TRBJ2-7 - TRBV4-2 CASRLIGGFHEQYF TGTGCCAGCAGACTTATCGGGGGTTTCCACGAGCAGTACTTC
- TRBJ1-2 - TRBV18 CASSPPEGIRGDYGYTF TGTGCCAGCTCACCACCGGAAGGGATCAGGGGAGACTATGGCTACACCTTC
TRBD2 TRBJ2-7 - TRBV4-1 CASSQAQQRGTYEQYF TGCGCCAGCAGCCAAGCTCAGCAGCGGGGGACCTACGAGCAGTACTTC
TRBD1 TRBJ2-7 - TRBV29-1 CSGGQGQSYEQYF TGCAGCGGGGGACAGGGGCAATCCTACGAGCAGTACTTC
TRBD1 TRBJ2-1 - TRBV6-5 CASSYRGQGHNEQFF TGTGCCAGCAGTTACAGGGGACAGGGACACAATGAGCAGTTCTTC
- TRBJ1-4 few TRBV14 CASSLTRGWKTNEKLFF TGTGCCAGCAGCTTAACCCGGGGGTGGAAGACTAATGAAAAACTGTTTTTT
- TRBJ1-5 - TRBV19 CASSIGRGPSNQPQHF TGTGCCAGTAGTATAGGGCGGGGGCCTAGCAATCAGCCCCAGCATTTT
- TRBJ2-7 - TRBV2 CASSESYAQYF TGTGCCAGCAGTGAAAGCTACGCGCAGTACTTC